This TCR beta chain was captured in a study of technical replicates of blood from several donors. This table comes from immunoSEQ multiplex PCR, and its TCRdb copy is limited to in-frame clones, with some not included. The sample yields about 82,000 clones, over 95% seen once. The V end lost 7 bases, the J end lost 6 bases, and 17 bases lay between the germline ends. The CDR3 totals 14 residues. Looked up from germline, CDR1 is SGHDT and CDR2 is YYEEEE. Sequencing used T cells isolated from PBMCs. The gene calls are TRBV5-6 and TRBJ2-1, with D possibly TRBD1 on 6 matching bases. The sequence was obtained from a human donor in good health. The CDR3 region is CASWGRTVFNEQFF. The CDR3 nucleotides read TGTGCCAGCTGGGGGCGAACAGTGTTCAATGAGCAGTTCTTC.